The TCR beta chain under discussion was sequenced for a study of T cells after posttransplantation cyclophosphamide. This CDR3 has 16 residues. The junction had 9 bases not matched to a gene; V was cut back by 4 bases and J by 4 bases. The germline CDR1 and CDR2 sequences are MRHNA and SNTAGT. This clone was counted many times. Busulfan-fludarabine conditioning, marrow transplant, and cyclophosphamide on days +3 and +4 were administered. Generated by immunoSEQ multiplex PCR, the TCRdb table keeps only in-frame clones and is missing some. The sample holds fewer than 7,000 clones, and no clone turns up only once.

This receptor was obtained from a male patient over 55 who received an allogeneic stem cell transplant from a related donor, was CMV-positive, and had acute GVHD only. T cells may partly derive from the graft donor. The sequencing here drew on PBMCs, taken roughly 400 days after allogeneic stem cell transplant with posttransplant cyclophosphamide. The rearrangement links TRBV6-4 to TRBJ2-1; 8 positions match TRBD2. The CDR3 loop is CASSVWSSGVYNEQFF. CDR3 sequence (DNA): TGTGCCAGCAGTGTATGGAGTAGCGGGGTATACAATGAGCAGTTCTTC.